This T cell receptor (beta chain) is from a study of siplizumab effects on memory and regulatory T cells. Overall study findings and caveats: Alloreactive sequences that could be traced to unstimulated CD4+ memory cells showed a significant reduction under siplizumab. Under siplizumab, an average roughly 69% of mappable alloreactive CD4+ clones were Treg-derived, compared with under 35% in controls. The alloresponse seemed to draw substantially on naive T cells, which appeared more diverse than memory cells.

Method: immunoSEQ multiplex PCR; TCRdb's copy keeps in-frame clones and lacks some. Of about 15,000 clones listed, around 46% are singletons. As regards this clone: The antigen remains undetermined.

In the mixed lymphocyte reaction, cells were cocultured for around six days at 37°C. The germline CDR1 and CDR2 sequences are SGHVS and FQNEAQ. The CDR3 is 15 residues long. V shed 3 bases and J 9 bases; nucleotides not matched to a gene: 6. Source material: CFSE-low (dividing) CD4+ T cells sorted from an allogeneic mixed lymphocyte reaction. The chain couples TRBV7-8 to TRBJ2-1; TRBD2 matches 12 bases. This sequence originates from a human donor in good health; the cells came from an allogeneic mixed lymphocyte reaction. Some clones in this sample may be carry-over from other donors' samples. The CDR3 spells CASSFTSGRITEQFF. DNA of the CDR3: TGTGCCAGCAGCTTTACTAGCGGGAGGATTACTGAGCAGTTCTTC.